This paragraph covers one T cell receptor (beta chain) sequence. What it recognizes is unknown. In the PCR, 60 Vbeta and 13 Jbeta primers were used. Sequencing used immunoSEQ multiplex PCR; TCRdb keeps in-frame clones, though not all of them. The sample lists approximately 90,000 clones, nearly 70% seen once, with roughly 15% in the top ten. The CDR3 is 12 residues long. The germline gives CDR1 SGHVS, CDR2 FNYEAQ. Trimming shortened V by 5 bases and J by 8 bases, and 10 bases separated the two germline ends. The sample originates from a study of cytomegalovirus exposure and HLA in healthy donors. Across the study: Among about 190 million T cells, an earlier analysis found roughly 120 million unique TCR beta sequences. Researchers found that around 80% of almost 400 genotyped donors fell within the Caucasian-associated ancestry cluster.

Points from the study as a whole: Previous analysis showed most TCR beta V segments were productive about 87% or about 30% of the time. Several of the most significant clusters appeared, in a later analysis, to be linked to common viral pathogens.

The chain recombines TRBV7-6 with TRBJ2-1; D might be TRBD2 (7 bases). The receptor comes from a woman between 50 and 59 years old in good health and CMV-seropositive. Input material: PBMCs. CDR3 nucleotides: TGTGCCAGCAGCCAAGGGGGGGATGAGCAGTTCTTC. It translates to CASSQGGDEQFF.